One sample yielded the 22 T cell receptor beta chains listed below, sequenced in a study of T cells in localized non-small cell lung cancer. Assay: immunoSEQ multiplex PCR; the TCRdb copy retains only in-frame clones and omits some. The sample contains approximately 11,000 clones, approximately 87% of which appear only once. This specimen was peripheral blood, taken before any cancer treatment. The receptors were gathered from a male donor aged 60 or over with stage I lung adenocarcinoma.

This sequence joins TRBV9 and TRBJ2-1; D possibly corresponds to TRBD2 (5 bases). This CDR3 is built from 13 residues. The germline V gene encodes CDR1 SGDLS and CDR2 YYNGEE. Deletions cut 2 bases from V and 9 bases from J, with 12 bases between. CDR3: CASSVNNEGEQFF. The DNA of the CDR3 is TGTGCCAGCAGCGTCAATAACGAGGGTGAGCAGTTCTTC.

The chain recombines TRBV7-2 with TRBJ2-2; D is possibly TRBD1 (6 bases). Per germline, CDR1 SGHTA and CDR2 FQGNSA. The germline V and J ends were trimmed by 5 bases and 6 bases, with 10 bases remaining between them. CDR3 size: 13 residues. CDR3 residues: CASSLNRAGELFF. CDR3 in DNA: TGTGCCAGCAGCCTTAACAGGGCCGGGGAGCTGTTTTTT. The complete variable domain, with remaining parts taken from reference TRBV7-2 and TRBJ2-2, reads GAGVSQSPSNKVTEKGKDVELRCDPISGHTALYWYRQSLGQGLEFLIYFQGNSAPDKSGLPSDRFSAERTGGSVSTLTIQRTQQEDSAVYLCASSLNRAGELFFGEGSRLTVL.

The chain employs TRBV27 and TRBJ2-7; possibly TRBD2 for D (7 bases). The V end was cut by 0 bases, the J end by 0 bases, with 15 bases between. CDR1 MNHEY and CDR2 SMNVEV come from the germline V gene (reference sequence). The CDR3 spans 17 residues. The CDR3 loop is CASSLSGGPKSSYEQYF. As DNA, the CDR3 is TGTGCCAGCAGTTTATCGGGGGGGCCTAAGAGCTCCTACGAGCAGTACTTC.

The chain's CDR3 is CASSDSYSNQPQHF. CDR3 coding DNA: TGTGCCAGTAGTGACAGCTATAGCAATCAGCCCCAGCATTTT. V is TRBV19 and J is TRBJ1-5, with D possibly being TRBD1 (5 bases). V was trimmed by 5 bases and J by 0 bases, leaving 8 bases between them. In germline, CDR1 is LNHDA, CDR2 SQIVND (reference sequence). The CDR3 covers 14 residues.

V and J are TRBV30 and TRBJ2-1; TRBD2 is a possible D gene (7 bases). This CDR3 region has 17 residues. Per germline, CDR1 GTSNPN and CDR2 SVGIG (reference sequence). V dropped 7 bases and J dropped 4 bases, with 26 bases sitting between them. CDR3 DNA sequence: TGTGCCTCGAACGACCTCGGGGGGCCACTCTATTACAATGAGCAGTTCTTC. Protein sequence: CASNDLGGPLYYNEQFF.

This chain uses TRBV2 with TRBJ2-1, with D perhaps given as TRBD1 or TRBD2 (5 bases each). This CDR3 comprises 13 residues. Germline V CDR1 and CDR2: SNHLY, FYNNEI. V was shortened by 7 bases and J by 12 bases, with 19 bases between the two germline ends. CDR3 region: CASTSGQGRGQFF. The CDR3 coding sequence is TGTGCCAGCACCTCCGGTCAGGGCCGGGGGCAGTTCTTC.

The chain has TRBV10-3 and TRBJ2-1, with D hard to call. This CDR3 region has 12 residues. The germline CDR1 and CDR2 sequences are ENHRY and SYGVKD. V lost 8 bases, J lost 4 bases, and 9 bases lay in between. The CDR3 loop is CAIGRSYNEQFF. DNA for the CDR3: TGTGCCATCGGACGCTCGTACAATGAGCAGTTCTTC.

This clone was seen only once. V usage is TRBV2 and J usage is TRBJ1-4; TRBD1 might be the D (5 bases). CDR1 SNHLY and CDR2 FYNNEI come from the germline V gene. The CDR3 totals 15 residues. V was trimmed by 2 bases and J by 5 bases, leaving 12 bases between them. The CDR3 nucleotides read TGTGCCAGCAGTGAATTGGGGACGGGGAATGAAAAACTGTTTTTT. Translating it yields CASSELGTGNEKLFF.

This clone was observed a single time. This chain uses TRBV15 with TRBJ1-1; D possibly corresponds to TRBD1 (5 bases). The CDR3 consists of 15 residues. V lost 8 bases, J lost 5 bases, and 21 bases lay in between. Germline V gene lookup returns CDR1 LNHNV and CDR2 YYDKDF (reference sequence). As DNA, the CDR3 is TGTGCCACCTCCCATCAGGTGGGGGAACTAACTGAAGCTTTCTTT. As protein: CATSHQVGELTEAFF.

This clone was observed once. The chain carries TRBV10-3 and TRBJ1-5; D remains ambiguous. V was shortened by 6 bases and J by 11 bases, with 14 bases between the two germline ends. This CDR3 region has 12 residues. Germline V lookup: CDR1 ENHRY, CDR2 SYGVKD. The CDR3 DNA follows: TGTGCCATCAGGGCAGAGGCCGGGGCCCAGCATTTT. Protein product: CAIRAEAGAQHF.

A remark on this clone: The junction departs from germline at one end; a sequencing error may be responsible. The V gene is TRBV20-1, the J gene TRBJ1-1; D may be TRBD1 (6 bases). CDR3 length: 10 residues. Germline V gives CDR1 DFQATT, CDR2 SNEGSKA (reference sequence). CDR3 in DNA: TGCAGTTCTGGGGGGCTGGGCCAGTCCTTT. Encoded protein: CSSGGLGQSF.

Here the CDR3 reads CASSLSGLPYEQYF. CDR3 nucleotides: TGTGCCAGCAGTTTGTCCGGGCTCCCCTACGAGCAGTACTTC. V and J are TRBV7-9 and TRBJ2-7; D is uncertain. Germline V gene lookup returns CDR1 SEHNR and CDR2 FQNEAQ (reference sequence). There are 14 residues in the CDR3. Trimming took off 6 bases at V and 2 bases at J, with 14 bases between the two ends.

The rearrangement links TRBV28 to TRBJ2-2; no reliable D call. The length of the CDR3 is 15 residues. The germline V gene has CDR1 MDHEN and CDR2 SYDVKM. Deletions cut 4 bases from V and 1 base from J, with 10 bases between. The CDR3 is CASSSRRGNTGELFF. CDR3 nucleotide sequence: TGTGCCAGCAGTTCCAGGCGTGGGAACACCGGGGAGCTGTTTTTT.

The chain combines TRBV2 with TRBJ1-2; D gene unclear. Trimming took off 7 bases at V and 2 bases at J, with 11 bases between the two ends. This CDR3 contains 13 residues. Germline values: CDR1 SNHLY, CDR2 FYNNEI. CDR3: CASTLEQNYGYTF. The CDR3 DNA reads TGTGCCAGCACCCTTGAACAGAACTATGGCTACACCTTC.

This clone was seen just once. The chain combines TRBV6-5 with TRBJ2-7, with D uncertain. Trimming removed 7 bases from V and 0 bases from J, with 13 bases in between. Germline assignment: CDR1 MNHEY and CDR2 SVGAGI. The CDR3 is 14 amino acids. The CDR3 protein is CASNPTGSSYEQYF. CDR3 bases: TGTGCCAGCAACCCGACGGGTAGCTCCTACGAGCAGTACTTC.

J is TRBJ1-1 and V is TRBV11-2; D possibly corresponds to TRBD1 (5 bases). CDR1 is SGHAT, CDR2 FQNNGV, per germline. This CDR3 has 16 residues. With 0 bases removed from V and 6 bases from J, the gap between germline ends came to 17 bases. CDR3 DNA: TGTGCCAGCAGCTTAGATCAAGTAGGGATGGGGGCTGAAGCTTTCTTT. Its protein is CASSLDQVGMGAEAFF.

J is TRBJ1-6 and V is TRBV7-9; D remains unclear. The CDR3 covers 13 residues. V was pared by 3 bases and J by 9 bases, with 9 bases between. The germline V gene encodes CDR1 SEHNR and CDR2 FQNEAQ (reference sequence). CDR3 DNA: TGTGCCAGCAGCTTCTCGGACGGTTCACCCCTCCACTTT. Protein product: CASSFSDGSPLHF. Full variable domain (missing parts from reference TRBV7-9 and TRBJ1-6): DTGVSQNPRHKITKRGQNVTFRCDPISEHNRLYWYRQTLGQGPEFLTYFQNEAQLEKSRLLSDRFSAERPKGSFSTLEIQRTEQGDSAMYLCASSFSDGSPLHFGNGTRLTVT.

The chain employs TRBV28 and TRBJ1-2, with D tentatively TRBD1 (5 bases). Germline V gene data show CDR1 as MDHEN and CDR2 as SYDVKM. The CDR3 totals 14 residues. V lost 5 bases, J lost 8 bases, and 18 bases lay in between. In nucleotides, the CDR3 is TGTGCCAGCAGTGACGGTCAGGGTAAAGGAGGCTACACCTTC. Translated, it gives CASSDGQGKGGYTF.

CDR3 in amino acids: CASSQGAQYEQYF. The CDR3, as DNA: TGTGCCAGCAGCCAGGGGGCGCAGTACGAGCAGTACTTC. The genes are TRBV6-5 and TRBJ2-7, with 8 positions matching TRBD1. Trimming at V came to 6 bases and at J to 4 bases, leaving 5 bases not matched to a gene. The CDR3 has 13 residues. The germline CDR1 and CDR2 sequences are MNHEY and SVGAGI.

The genes are TRBV6-1 and TRBJ2-7; 7 bases are a match to TRBD2. The germline gives CDR1 MNHNS, CDR2 SASEGT. The junction had 5 bases not matched to a gene; V was cut back by 2 bases and J by 4 bases. The CDR3 length is 14 residues. For the CDR3, the DNA is TGTGCCAGCAGTGAATATCAAGCGGGATACGAGCAGTACTTC. Translating it yields CASSEYQAGYEQYF.

The chain combines TRBV19 with TRBJ1-5; D not resolved. The germline gives CDR1 LNHDA, CDR2 SQIVND (reference sequence). Deletions cut 4 bases from V and 6 bases from J, with 13 bases between. The CDR3 has 14 amino acids. CDR3 nucleotide sequence: TGTGCCAGTAGTAGCGTTTGGGTGGGTCAGCCCCAGCATTTT. Its protein product is CASSSVWVGQPQHF. Together with reference TRBV19 and TRBJ1-5, the CDR3 gives the full variable domain: DGGITQSPKYLFRKEGQNVTLSCEQNLNHDAMYWYRQDPGQGLRLIYYSQIVNDFQKGDIAEGYSVSREKKESFPLTVTSAQKNPTAFYLCASSSVWVGQPQHFGDGTRLSIL.

The gene calls are TRBV28 and TRBJ2-2, with D perhaps TRBD2 (6 bases). The CDR3 is 15 residues long. Trimming removed 2 bases from V and 13 bases from J, with 20 bases in between. Germline values: CDR1 MDHEN, CDR2 SYDVKM. This CDR3 is CASSLNSPSTEGLFF. For the CDR3, the DNA is TGTGCCAGCAGTTTAAACTCCCCCTCCACGGAGGGGCTGTTTTTT.